A selection of T cell receptor beta chains follows, all from one sample in a study of CD8 T cells in ankylosing spondylitis. TCRdb passed the 5' RACE reads through MiXCR, listing each CDR3 protein once. The repertoire holds about 840,000 distinct CDR3 sequences, with over 9.5% as singletons. Sequenced sample: blood, either unsorted or a sorted T cell fraction (not recorded which). These TCRs come from a male donor with ankylosing spondylitis. The CDR3 runs from the conserved cysteine through the conserved F or W. A D gene is named only where the DNA matches it firmly. Clone sizes are given selectively: once, few, many, or a class where the clone is expanded.

J,D,length,V,size,DNA,CDR3
TRBJ1-1,TRBD1,16,TRBV7-2,.,TGTGCCAGCAGCTTAGAAGGCAGGGGGCCGAACACTGAAGCTTTCTTT,CASSLEGRGPNTEAFF
TRBJ2-7,TRBD1,12,TRBV4-2,.,TGTGCCAGCAGCCAAGAAGGGGGCGATCAGTACTTC,CASSQEGGDQYF
TRBJ2-2,.,14,TRBV9,.,TGTGCCAGCAGCGTAGTGGGGGGAGCCGGGGAGCTGTTTTTT,CASSVVGGAGELFF
TRBJ2-1,TRBD1,14,TRBV12-5,many,TGTGCTAGTGGTCCAGGGACAGCCTACAATGAGCAGTTCTTC,CASGPGTAYNEQFF
TRBJ2-7,TRBD1,15,TRBV3-1,.,TGTGCCAGCAGCGCCCGGGACAGGGGTTCCTACGAGCAGTACTTC,CASSARDRGSYEQYF
TRBJ2-7,.,15,TRBV6-1,.,TGTGCCAGCAGCTTCATTCAGGGATCGTCTGACGAGCAGTACTTC,CASSFIQGSSDEQYF
TRBJ1-5,TRBD1,14,TRBV11-2,few,TGTGCCAGCAGTTCACAGGGGACCCAGTCCGCCCAGCATTTT,CASSSQGTQSAQHF
TRBJ1-4,.,19,TRBV4-3,.,TGCGCCAGCAGCCAAGATCTCGAGGGGGGCTTTTCGACTAATGAAAAACTGTTTTTT,CASSQDLEGGFSTNEKLFF
TRBJ2-1,.,17,TRBV6-1,.,TGTGCCAGTTCCTACGCCTCAGGTATGTTTGGCGGCAATGAGCAGTTCTTC,CASSYASGMFGGNEQFF
TRBJ2-5,.,12,TRBV6-5,.,TGTGCCAGCAGAACAGGGTCCGAGACCCAGTACTTC,CASRTGSETQYF
TRBJ1-1,.,14,TRBV20-1,.,TGCAGTGTCTCCGGGACATTCATGAACACTGAAGCTTTCTTT,CSVSGTFMNTEAFF
TRBJ1-2,.,14,TRBV27,.,TGTGCCAGCAGTCCGTTGGGGGGGTATTATGGCTACACCTTC,CASSPLGGYYGYTF
TRBJ2-7,.,15,TRBV20-1,few,TGCAGTGCTAGTTATCCGGGACGTGGCTCCTACGAGCAGTACTTC,CSASYPGRGSYEQYF
TRBJ2-3,TRBD2,15,TRBV20-1,few,TGCAGTGCTAGAGGGCTAGCGGGCTCCACAGATACGCAGTATTTT,CSARGLAGSTDTQYF
TRBJ1-5,.,17,TRBV20-1,.,TGCTGTGCTAGTCGGGAAGCGGGAGGCTGGAGCAATCAGCCCCAGCATTTT,CCASREAGGWSNQPQHF
TRBJ2-7,TRBD1,14,TRBV7-2,.,TGTGCCAGCAGCCCACAGGGGGCACTGGGAGAGCAGTACTTC,CASSPQGALGEQYF
TRBJ1-2,.,13,TRBV20-1,few,TGCAGTGCTAGCTGGGAAGCTAACTATGGCTACACCTTC,CSASWEANYGYTF
TRBJ2-7,TRBD1,15,TRBV28,few,TGTGCCAGCAGTCCGGCCACAGGGGAGATCTACGAGCAGTACTTC,CASSPATGEIYEQYF
TRBJ2-2,TRBD2,19,TRBV4-3,.,TGCGCCAGCAGCCAGGGATTGGACAGCGGGGGGCTAAGCACCGGGGAGCTGTTTTTT,CASSQGLDSGGLSTGELFF
TRBJ2-7,.,13,TRBV19,.,TGTGCCAGTAGTCTGGTCAGCGATTACGAGCAGTACTTC,CASSLVSDYEQYF
TRBJ2-1,TRBD1,16,TRBV5-5,few,TGTGCCAGCAGTAATACCCCGGGACAGGGGGGCAATGAGCAGTTCTTC,CASSNTPGQGGNEQFF
TRBJ2-1,TRBD2,14,TRBV15,once,TGTGCCACTGAGAGGCGGGAGAGGTACAATGAGCAGTTCTTC,CATERRERYNEQFF